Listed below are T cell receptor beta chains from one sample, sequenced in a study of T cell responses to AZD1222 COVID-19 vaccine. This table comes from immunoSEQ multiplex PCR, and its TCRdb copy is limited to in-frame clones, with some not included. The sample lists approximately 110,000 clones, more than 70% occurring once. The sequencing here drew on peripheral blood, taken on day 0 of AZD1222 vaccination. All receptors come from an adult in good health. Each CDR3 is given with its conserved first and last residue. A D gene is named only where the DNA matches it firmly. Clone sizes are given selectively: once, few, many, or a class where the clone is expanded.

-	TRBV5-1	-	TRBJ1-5	TGCGCCAGCAGCTTGGAGGGACGGTACAATCAGCCCCAGCATTTT	CASSLEGRYNQPQHF
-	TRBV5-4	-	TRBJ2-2	TGTGCCAGCAGCGCAGCCGGGACTTCCAACACCGGGGAGCTGTTTTTT	CASSAAGTSNTGELFF
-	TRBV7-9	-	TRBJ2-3	TGTGCCAGCAGCGAGGACAGCACAGATACGCAGTATTTT	CASSEDSTDTQYF
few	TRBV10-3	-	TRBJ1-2	TGTGCCATCAGTGAGTCGAACTATGGCTACACCTTC	CAISESNYGYTF
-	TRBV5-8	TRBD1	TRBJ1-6	TGTGCCAGCAGTTACGACAGGGCCTATAATTCACCCCTCCACTTT	CASSYDRAYNSPLHF
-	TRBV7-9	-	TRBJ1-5	TGTGCCAGCAGCAGGGGGGTCGATCAGCCCCAGCATTTT	CASSRGVDQPQHF
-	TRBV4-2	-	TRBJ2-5	TGTGCCAGCAGCCAAGAGTCACAGGGTAGAGAGACCCAGTACTTC	CASSQESQGRETQYF
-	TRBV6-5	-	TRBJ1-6	TGTGCCAGCACAATAGGTTCACCCCTCCACTTT	CASTIGSPLHF
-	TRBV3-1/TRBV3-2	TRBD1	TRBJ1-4	TGTGCCAGCAAAGGGGGCAGGGGTTATAATGAAAAACTGTTTTTT	CASKGGRGYNEKLFF
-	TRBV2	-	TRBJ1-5	TGTGCCAGCAGTCCTAAGACGGCGAGCAATCAGCCCCAGCATTTT	CASSPKTASNQPQHF
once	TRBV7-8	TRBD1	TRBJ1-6	TGTGCCAGCAGCCAACGGTCCGGGACAGGGCGGTCACCCCTCCACTTT	CASSQRSGTGRSPLHF
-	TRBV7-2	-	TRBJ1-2	TGTGCCAGCAGCCCCGACAATAACTATGGCTACACCTTC	CASSPDNNYGYTF
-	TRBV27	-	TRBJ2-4	TGTGCCAGCAGTTTATTATCCGGGGGTACCCTAGCCAAAAACATTCAGTACTTC	CASSLLSGGTLAKNIQYF
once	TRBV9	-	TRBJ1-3	TGTGCCAGCAGCGTAGACGCAGGTACCGGAAACACCATATATTTT	CASSVDAGTGNTIYF
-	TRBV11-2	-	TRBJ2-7	TGTGCCAGCAGCTCACAGGGTACCGAGCAGTACTTC	CASSSQGTEQYF
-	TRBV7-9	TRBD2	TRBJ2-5	TGTGCCAGCACAAAGGCGGCTAGCGGGGGGGAAGTAGAGACCCAGTACTTC	CASTKAASGGEVETQYF
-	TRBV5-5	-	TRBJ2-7	TGTGCCAGCAGCGCCGGAATGGCTGGCGAGCAGTACTTC	CASSAGMAGEQYF
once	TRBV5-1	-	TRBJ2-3	TGCGCCAGCAGCTTGGGCCGGGAAAGGGATACGCAGTATTTT	CASSLGRERDTQYF
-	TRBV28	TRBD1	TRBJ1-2	TGTGCCAGCAGTGACAGGGGAGCTAACTATGGCTACACTTTC	CASSDRGANYGYTF
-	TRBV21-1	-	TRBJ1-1	TGTGCCAGCAGCAACCCCCCAGGGAGGGGCACTGAAGCTTTCTTT	CASSNPPGRGTEAFF
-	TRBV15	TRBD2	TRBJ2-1	TGTGCCACCAGCAGTTCCGGGACTAGTACTGAGCAGTTCTTC	CATSSSGTSTEQFF
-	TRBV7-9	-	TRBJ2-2	TGTGCCAGCAGCACCCATACAACGAACACCGGGGAGCTGTTTTTT	CASSTHTTNTGELFF
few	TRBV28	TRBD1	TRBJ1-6	TGTGCCAGCAACAGGGGTGAGCATAATTCACCCCTCCACTTT	CASNRGEHNSPLHF
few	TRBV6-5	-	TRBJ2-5	TGTGCCAGCAGACAAAGGGGGGGGCTGGAGACCCAGTACTTC	CASRQRGGLETQYF
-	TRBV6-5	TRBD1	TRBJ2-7	TGTGCCAGCAGTACCCAGGGGGCCCCTTCCGAGCAGTACTTC	CASSTQGAPSEQYF
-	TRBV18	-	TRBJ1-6	TGTGCCAGCTCAACAACAGGGTCCTATAATTCACCCCTCCACTTT	CASSTTGSYNSPLHF
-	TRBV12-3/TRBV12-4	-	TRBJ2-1	TGTGCCAGCGGATACAATGAGCAGTTCTTC	CASGYNEQFF
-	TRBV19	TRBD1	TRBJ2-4	TGTGCCAGTAGTGAGACAGGGGGTCTAGCCAAAAACATTCAGTACTTC	CASSETGGLAKNIQYF
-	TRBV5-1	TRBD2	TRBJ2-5	TGCGCCAGCAGCTTGACCTCGGGGGGTCAAGAGACCCAGTACTTC	CASSLTSGGQETQYF
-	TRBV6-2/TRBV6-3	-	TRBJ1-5	TGTGCCAGCAGTTCCCCCGGGGGAGGGAGCAATCAGCCCCAGCATTTT	CASSSPGGGSNQPQHF
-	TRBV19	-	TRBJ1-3	TGTGCCGCACGAGACTATTCTGGAAACACCATATATTTT	CAARDYSGNTIYF
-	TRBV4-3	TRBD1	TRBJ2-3	TGCGCCAGCAGCAACGGACAGGGGGCAGGCGATACGCAGTATTTT	CASSNGQGAGDTQYF